The text below deals with one TCR beta chain. This clone has only a few counts. Its cognate antigen has yet to be identified. Base qualities are missing; no much larger clone stands one base away. This specimen comes from a study of beta chain features in type 1 diabetes (dated by TCRdb to 2016 to 2019). At the level of the whole study: Mean age, gender distribution, total cell number and subset yield were not different between patients and healthy donors. A total of approximately 99,000,000 sorted cells were examined across all samples, and RNA yield correlated strongly with the number of cells per subset. In the study, TCRB repertoires of sorted circulating CD4+ T cell subsets from recently diagnosed type 1 diabetes patients were compared with those of matched healthy donors. Regulatory and stem cell-like memory subsets were isolated from only 8 patients and about eight healthy donors, whereas naive and central memory subsets came from all 30 or so donors.

Each donor gave one peripheral blood draw, averaging roughly 0.11 L, which was collected into heparinised tubes. A BD FACSAria II was used to sort naive, central memory, regulatory and stem cell-like memory CD4+ T cells with a panel that included CD45RO, CCR7, CD25, CD127, CD95 and CD27. Purity was above 95% for every sorted population. PBMCs were isolated right away by Lymphoprep density gradient centrifugation and were stained directly, without culture. To minimize batch effects, samples were stained and sorted in pairs, one healthy donor with one patient per experiment. The entire amount of isolated RNA was reverse transcribed using the High Capacity cDNA Reverse Transcription Kit, so the sequenced TCRB transcripts were expressed ones. Deep immunoSEQ sequencing was applied to naive, central memory and regulatory T cell samples, giving an average of roughly 3.5 million total reads per sample. Sorted cells were lysed in RLT buffer and RNA was extracted with DNase-treated RNeasy Micro or Mini kits, depending on cell number. Each cell subset was processed on its own to prevent cross-contamination, while patient and healthy donor samples were processed together. The immunoSEQ multiplex PCR was used to amplify TCRB sequences from cDNA, yielding 87-bp fragments that span the CDR3 region. Amplicons were sequenced on the Illumina HiSeq platform. Under the source paper's analysis protocol: Synthetic template baselines were used to correct PCR bias computationally, reads within Hamming distance 2 were collapsed, and singletons that could not be merged were discarded. Reads were aligned to IMGT to assign V, D and J genes, CDR3 length, and insertions or deletions at six rearrangement sites. Within each subset, clonotype counts were normalized to the number of sorted cells before true diversity and Gini coefficients were calculated with the tcR R package. Repertoire sharing was quantified using the overlap coefficient calculated on TCRB nucleotide sequences. As a proxy for the pre-selection repertoire, out-of-frame TCRB sequences from naive cells were analyzed. The immuneACCESS repertoire file appears here via TCRdb, limited to in-frame rearrangements. These files lack a portion of the clones; in checked studies, under half of the deficit traces to unresolved V genes, and the cause of the others is not known. That table gives V, J and clone size, and the DNA gave D and trimming. The sample table records more than 350,000 clones; about an eighth of these occur just once. Approximately 0.05% of the sample is held by the ten biggest clonotypes.

Looking up the germline V gene (reference sequence) yields CDR1 LNHNV and CDR2 YYDKDF. V sheds 2 bases and J sheds 1 base, leaving 9 bases between their ends. The cysteine opens and the phenylalanine closes a CDR3 of 15 amino acids. Here the CDR3 DNA is all that survives: 45 bases in frame from base 1. Paper-wide results and their limitations: At VDJ recombination sites, patients with type 1 diabetes made fewer insertions and deleted more nucleotides, a pattern implying thymic rearrangement abnormalities. The naive, central memory and regulatory TCRB repertoires appeared to resemble one another more closely among patients than among healthy donors. Because cDNA was sequenced instead of genomic DNA, activated cells with high expression could be over-represented, although the groups did not differ in activation or CD3 levels. A moderate but significant shortening of TCRB CDR3 length was observed in type 1 diabetes patients in all four CD4+ subsets. Because the HLA sub-analyses included only small numbers of individuals, any influence of HLA type on TCRB rearrangement was left unresolved. PCR might favor shorter templates, but patient and control samples were amplified and corrected together, so any skew would affect both groups equally.

The rearrangement combines TRBV15 with TRBJ2-4, and possibly TRBD1, on 6 matching bases. This TCR was sampled from a woman aged 18-29 years in good health. Sequencing was done on a sample of naive CD4+ T cells from blood. Reading the label with the study, this specimen's cell subset or site is: true naive CD4+ T cells. The nucleotide sequence is TGTGCCACCAGCAGAAGAGGACAGGCCAAAAACATTCAGTACTTC. Its amino acids are CATSRRGQAKNIQYF.